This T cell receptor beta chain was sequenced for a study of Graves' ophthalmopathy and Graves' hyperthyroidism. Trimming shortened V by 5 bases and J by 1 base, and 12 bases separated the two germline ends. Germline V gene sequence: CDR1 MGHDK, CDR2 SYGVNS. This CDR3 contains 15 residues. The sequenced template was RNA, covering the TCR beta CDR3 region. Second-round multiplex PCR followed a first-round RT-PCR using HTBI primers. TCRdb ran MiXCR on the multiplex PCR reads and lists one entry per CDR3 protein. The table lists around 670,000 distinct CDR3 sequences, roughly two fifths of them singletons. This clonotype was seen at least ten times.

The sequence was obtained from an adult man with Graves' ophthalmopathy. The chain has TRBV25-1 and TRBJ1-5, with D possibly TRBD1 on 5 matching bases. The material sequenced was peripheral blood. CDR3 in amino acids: CASSKQVGSNQPQHF. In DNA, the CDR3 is TGTGCCAGCAGTAAACAGGTCGGGAGCAATCAGCCCCAGCATTTT.